Each of the 2 T cell receptor beta chains below was sequenced from the same sample in a study of T-cell memory formation after mild COVID-19. MiXCR, applied by TCRdb to the 5' RACE reads, yields one record per CDR3 protein. The sample contains nearly 110,000 distinct CDR3 sequences, approximately 14% of which appear only once. Sequenced input: PBMCs or a T cell subset sorted from them (not recorded which). The source of these receptors is a man aged 18 to 30 who had mild COVID-19 (a few samples of this study predate the infection). Cell type and time point are not known.

The gene calls are TRBV7-9 and TRBJ2-7, with no clear D. Trimming stripped 7 bases from V and 3 bases from J, with 13 bases between. Germline V lookup: CDR1 SEHNR, CDR2 FQNEAQ (reference sequence). The CDR3 runs 13 residues. DNA of the CDR3: TGTGCCAGCACCTCCCCACACTTCTACGAGCAGTACTTC. This gives the protein CASTSPHFYEQYF.

The chain uses TRBV7-6 and TRBJ2-2, with 12 bases identical to TRBD2. The V gene's germline CDR1 is SGHVS and CDR2 FNYEAQ. This CDR3 comprises 17 residues. V was pared by 0 bases and J by 4 bases, with 3 bases of the junction left unmatched. The CDR3: CASSLALAGGLTGELFF. CDR3 DNA: TGTGCCAGCAGCTTAGCCCTAGCGGGGGGGCTCACCGGGGAGCTGTTTTTT.